What follows are 5 T cell receptor beta chains derived from one specimen sequenced in a study of T cells after yellow fever vaccination. MiXCR, run by TCRdb on the 5' RACE reads, gives a single entry per CDR3 protein. This sample has about 500,000 distinct CDR3 sequences, with roughly 17% found just once. The input for sequencing was PBMCs, taken more than 4 days after the first yellow fever vaccination. Receptors originate from a young man who received the YFV17D yellow fever vaccine.

This sequence joins TRBV7-2 and TRBJ2-6; 7 bases are shared with TRBD1. The trim removed 5 bases at V and 0 bases at J, leaving 7 bases unmatched. CDR3 length equals 17 residues. Germline-derived CDR1 and CDR2 are SGHTA and FQGNSA. The CDR3: CASSPWTGGSGANVLTF. The CDR3 DNA reads as TGTGCCAGCAGCCCATGGACAGGCGGCTCTGGGGCCAACGTCCTGACTTTC.

This clonotype was found many times. The chain carries TRBV28 and TRBJ1-2, with no clear D. The germline V gene has CDR1 MDHEN and CDR2 SYDVKM. This CDR3 spans 14 amino acids. The V gene lost 8 bases and the J gene lost 3 bases, with 16 bases spanning the gap. This CDR3 reads CASADRTVYYGYTF. In DNA form, the CDR3 reads TGTGCCAGCGCGGACCGGACGGTGTACTATGGCTACACCTTC.

This clonotype showed up just a few times. This chain uses TRBV27 with TRBJ2-5; D possibly uses TRBD1 or TRBD2 (5 bases each). This CDR3 region has 13 residues. CDR1 is MNHEY and CDR2 is SMNVEV in the germline V gene (reference sequence). Trimming shortened V by 2 bases and J by 5 bases, and 9 bases separated the two germline ends. CDR3 coding DNA: TGTGCCAGCAGTTTAGAGGGACCGGAGACCCAGTACTTC. Its translation: CASSLEGPETQYF.

The chain uses TRBV29-1 and TRBJ2-6; D call uncertain. Germline V gives CDR1 SQVTM, CDR2 ANQGSEA. The CDR3 consists of 14 residues. V dropped 4 bases and J dropped 2 bases, with 9 bases sitting between them. For the CDR3, the DNA is TGCAGCGTTGTTACGGAAGCTGGGGCCAACGTCCTGACTTTC. Its protein product is CSVVTEAGANVLTF.

In this sample, this clonotype turned up a few times. The chain joins TRBV6-2 or TRBV6-3 to TRBJ1-1; D unclear. V lost 3 bases and J 2 bases, leaving 10 bases between the germline ends. The germline V gene has CDR1 MNHEY and CDR2 SVGEGT. The CDR3 has 14 amino acids. CDR3 bases: TGTGCCAGCAGTTATCAAGGGTACAACACTGAAGCTTTCTTT. As protein: CASSYQGYNTEAFF.